This T cell receptor beta chain was sequenced during a study of T cell responses to AZD1222 COVID-19 vaccine. Study-level results: Spike-specific TCR breadth rose after two AZD1222 doses, and depth rose as well. Baseline antibody screening turned up just 6 or 7 seropositive AZD1222 recipients.

The CDR3 has 12 amino acids. Germline assignment: CDR1 KGHSH and CDR2 LQKENI. V shed 0 bases and J shed 9 bases, with 6 bases lying between them. With respect to this clone: Its matching antigen is unknown.

Clones were sequenced by immunoSEQ multiplex PCR, and TCRdb holds only the in-frame ones, with some missing. The table includes approximately 110,000 clones, roughly 87% detected once. The rearrangement links TRBV18 to TRBJ1-5; no reliable D call. The sequence derives from an adult in good health. Here the sequenced sample was peripheral blood, taken on day 0 of MenACWY control vaccination. CDR3 DNA: TGTGCCAGCTCACCACCCCTCGGGCCCCAGCATTTT. Protein: CASSPPLGPQHF.